This entry lists 9 T cell receptor beta chains sequenced from one sample in a study of T cells in Graves' hyperthyroidism and ophthalmopathy. Amplified TCR beta CDR3 regions came from RNA transcripts. TCR CDR3 underwent first-round RT-PCR with the HTBI primer set. TCRdb recomputed calls from the multiplex PCR reads with MiXCR, one row per CDR3 protein. The repertoire holds around 340,000 distinct CDR3 sequences, around a sixth seen once, with 33% in the top ten. The sequencing input was blood. All receptors come from a man aged 30 to 45 with Graves' hyperthyroidism.

This clonotype has just a few counts. This chain links TRBV7-9 with TRBJ1-4; 7 nucleotides line up with TRBD1. With V trimmed by 5 bases and J by 2 bases, 5 bases remained unmatched. The CDR3 spans 15 residues. Germline V gene data show CDR1 as SEHNR and CDR2 as FQNEAQ (reference sequence). The CDR3 DNA reads TGTGCCAGCAGCCCGAGACAGGGCACTAATGAAAAACTGTTTTTT. Translated: CASSPRQGTNEKLFF.

This clonotype was detected many times. This chain joins TRBV20-1 and TRBJ1-5; a weak D match, TRBD1 (5 bases). This CDR3 has 14 amino acids. Trimming removed 6 bases at V and 5 bases at J, with 17 bases between. CDR1 and CDR2 (germline): DFQATT, SNEGSKA (reference sequence). For the CDR3, the DNA is TGCAGTGCCCGAGGAGGCCAGGGTGATCAGCCCCAGCATTTT. Its protein product is CSARGGQGDQPQHF.

The chain recombines TRBV2 with TRBJ1-2; D remains unclear. V was shortened by 4 bases and J by 8 bases, with 11 bases between the two germline ends. The CDR3 contains 12 residues. CDR1 and CDR2 (germline): SNHLY, FYNNEI. CDR3 sequence: CASSGIEWGYTF. Here the CDR3 DNA reads TGTGCCAGCAGTGGGATCGAATGGGGCTACACCTTC.

This clonotype was detected a few times. The V gene is TRBV9, the J gene TRBJ2-1; 7 bases fit TRBD2. The CDR3 totals 14 residues. Germline CDR1 is SGDLS and CDR2 is YYNGEE. After removal of 4 bases from V and 7 bases from J, the junction contained 8 bases not matched to a gene. This chain's CDR3 is CASSSRWGGNEQFF. The CDR3 region has the DNA TGTGCCAGCAGCTCCAGGTGGGGGGGAAATGAGCAGTTCTTC. Full variable domain (outside the CDR3, taken from reference TRBV9 and TRBJ2-1): DSGVTQTPKHLITATGQRVTLRCSPRSGDLSVYWYQQSLDQGLQFLIQYYNGEERAKGNILERFSAQQFPDLHSELNLSSLELGDSALYFCASSSRWGGNEQFFGPGTRLTVL.

The chain couples TRBV11-2 to TRBJ2-7; 7 positions match TRBD1. The germline gives CDR1 SGHAT, CDR2 FQNNGV. The V and J ends lost 5 bases and 8 bases, in that order; junction bases with no gene match: 12. This CDR3 region has 14 residues. The CDR3 DNA reads as TGTGCCAGCAGCCTAATGTCGGTAGGGGGCAAGCAGTACTTC. This translates into CASSLMSVGGKQYF.

This clonotype was observed at least ten times. The chain couples TRBV30 to TRBJ2-5, with 7 bases lining up with TRBD2. This CDR3 is built from 13 residues. The V gene's germline CDR1 is GTSNPN and CDR2 SVGIG (reference sequence). The V gene end was trimmed by 6 bases and the J gene end by 2 bases; junction bases not matched to a gene: 6. The CDR3 nucleotides read TGTGCCTGTGCTCTAGCGGCACAAGAGACCCAGTACTTC. This codes for CACALAAQETQYF.

This clonotype was detected ten times or more. The CDR3 DNA follows: TGTGCCAGCAGACTGGACAGATTTAATGGCTACACCTTC. This translates into CASRLDRFNGYTF. The chain recombines TRBV27 with TRBJ1-2; weak D call: TRBD1 (6 bases). From germline, CDR1 is MNHEY and CDR2 SMNVEV (reference sequence). This CDR3 is built from 13 residues. Trimming took off 6 bases at V and 6 bases at J, with 14 bases between the two ends.

This clonotype occurred a few times. The chain combines TRBV7-9 with TRBJ2-1, with no clear D. Germline V CDR1 and CDR2: SEHNR, FQNEAQ (reference sequence). The CDR3 totals 13 residues. V lost 3 bases and J lost 3, with 6 bases in between. The CDR3 loop reads CASSLDHYNEQFF. CDR3 bases: TGTGCCAGCAGCTTGGACCACTACAATGAGCAGTTCTTC. Supplemented by reference TRBV7-9 and TRBJ2-1, the full variable domain reads DTGVSQNPRHKITKRGQNVTFRCDPISEHNRLYWYRQTLGQGPEFLTYFQNEAQLEKSRLLSDRFSAERPKGSFSTLEIQRTEQGDSAMYLCASSLDHYNEQFFGPGTRLTVL.

This clonotype was recorded many times. The chain links TRBV5-1 to TRBJ2-1, with D uncertain. Trimming removed 5 bases from V and 0 bases from J, with 6 bases in between. The CDR3 contains 13 residues. The V gene's germline CDR1 is SGHRS and CDR2 YFSETQ. The CDR3 here is CASRASSYNEQFF. The CDR3 region has the DNA TGCGCCAGCAGGGCTAGCTCCTACAATGAGCAGTTCTTC.